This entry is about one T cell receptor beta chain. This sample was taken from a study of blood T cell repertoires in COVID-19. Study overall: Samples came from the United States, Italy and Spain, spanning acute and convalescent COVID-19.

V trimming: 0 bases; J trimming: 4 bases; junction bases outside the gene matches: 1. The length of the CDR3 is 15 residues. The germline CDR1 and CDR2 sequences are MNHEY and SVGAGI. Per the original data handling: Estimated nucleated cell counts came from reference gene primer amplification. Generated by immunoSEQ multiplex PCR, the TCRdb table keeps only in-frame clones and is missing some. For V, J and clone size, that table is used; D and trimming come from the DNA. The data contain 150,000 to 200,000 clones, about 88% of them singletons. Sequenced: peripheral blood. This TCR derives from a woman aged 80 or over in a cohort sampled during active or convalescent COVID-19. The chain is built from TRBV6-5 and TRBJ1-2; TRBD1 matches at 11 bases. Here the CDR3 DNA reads TGTGCCAGCAGTTACTCTGGGACAGGGGGCTATGGCTACACCTTC. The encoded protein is CASSYSGTGGYGYTF.